The 15 T cell receptor beta chains below were found in one sample sequenced in a study of vaccination and CD4 T cells after COVID-19. Antigens of these TCRs are unknown. The treatment here: approximately 10-day PBMC culture with coronavirus spike peptide pools or control peptides (ViraFEST assay). Sequencing of the DNA from cultured CD4+ T cells was carried out with the Oncomine TCR Beta short-read assay. TCRdb re-derived calls from the PCR reads in MiXCR, one entry per CDR3 protein. The sample consists of more than 10,000 distinct CDR3 sequences, less than 80% of them appearing once. The sample taken for sequencing was CD4+ T cells from blood, cultured in vitro. The source is a human donor who had recovered from COVID-19.

The J gene is TRBJ2-3, the V gene TRBV19; TRBD1 or TRBD2 may be the D gene (5 bases each). Germline loops: CDR1 LNHDA, CDR2 SQIVND (reference sequence). V lost 0 bases, J lost 6 bases, and 19 bases lay in between. The CDR3 contains 17 residues. As DNA, the CDR3 is TGTGCCAGTAGTATAGAGGGGGAAACGGCAGTAACGGATACGCAGTATTTT. Its translation: CASSIEGETAVTDTQYF.

The chain recombines TRBV27 with TRBJ1-5; perhaps TRBD1 as D (6 bases). The CDR3 runs to 18 residues. Trimming removed 2 bases at V and 6 bases at J, with 23 bases between. Germline CDR1 reads MNHEY; CDR2 reads SMNVEV (reference sequence). The DNA for the CDR3 is TGTGCCAGCAGTTTAGGGGTCGGACAGACGCCACACAGTCAGCCCCAGCATTTT. Protein sequence: CASSLGVGQTPHSQPQHF.

V and J are TRBV7-9 and TRBJ2-3, with 7 bases matching TRBD1. Germline V gives CDR1 SEHNR, CDR2 FQNEAQ (reference sequence). The CDR3 length is 16 residues. J was trimmed by 6 bases and V by 3 bases; bases with no gene match: 12. The CDR3 coding sequence is TGTGCCAGCAGCTTGAGAAGCGGTCAGACAGGGGATACGCAGTATTTT. Translation gives CASSLRSGQTGDTQYF. The full variable domain, completed using reference TRBV7-9 and TRBJ2-3, is DTGVSQNPRHKITKRGQNVTFRCDPISEHNRLYWYRQTLGQGPEFLTYFQNEAQLEKSRLLSDRFSAERPKGSFSTLEIQRTEQGDSAMYLCASSLRSGQTGDTQYFGPGTRLTVL.

The sample holds a few counts of this clonotype. The chain links TRBV15 to TRBJ1-1; D gene uncertain. The CDR3 spans 13 residues. The V gene's germline CDR1 is LNHNV and CDR2 YYDKDF (reference sequence). Trimming shortened V by 3 bases and J by 8 bases, and 13 bases separated the two germline ends. CDR3 bases: TGTGCCACCAGCAGTGATGCCCGTTGGGAAGCTTTCTTT. Protein sequence: CATSSDARWEAFF.

V usage is TRBV6-1 and J usage is TRBJ1-5; no clear D gene. Germline loops: CDR1 MNHNS, CDR2 SASEGT. This CDR3 is built from 15 residues. The germline V and J ends were trimmed by 7 bases and 1 base, with 14 bases remaining between them. CDR3 coding DNA: TGTGCCAGCAATCCCGAGGACTGGAGCAATCAGCCCCAGCATTTT. This sequence encodes CASNPEDWSNQPQHF.

This sequence joins TRBV25-1 and TRBJ2-7, with 13 bases fitting TRBD2. Germline lookup yields CDR1 MGHDK and CDR2 SYGVNS. This CDR3 is built from 13 residues. Trimming cost V 8 bases and J 3 bases; bases outside gene matches: 1. The CDR3 DNA sequence: TGTGCCAGCGGACTAGCGGGGGTCTACGAGCAGTACTTC. Translated: CASGLAGVYEQYF.

By proportion, this clonotype is large (0.1 to 1%). The chain combines TRBV20-1 with TRBJ2-3; D not certain. V lost 0 bases and J 2 bases, leaving 12 bases between the germline ends. In germline, CDR1 is DFQATT, CDR2 SNEGSKA (reference sequence). The CDR3 totals 15 residues. The CDR3 reads CSARDRLVFTDTQYF. As DNA, the CDR3 is TGCAGTGCTAGAGATCGGCTAGTCTTCACAGATACGCAGTATTTT.

This clonotype was counted only a few times. The V gene is TRBV6-1, the J gene TRBJ1-5; TRBD1 matches at 8 bases. The CDR3 sequence is 15 residues long. The germline V gene has CDR1 MNHNS and CDR2 SASEGT. With 6 bases clipped from V and 2 bases from J, the junction kept 6 bases outside the gene matches. CDR3 in amino acids: CASRGQELGNQPQHF. The CDR3 DNA reads TGTGCCAGCAGGGGACAGGAGCTAGGCAATCAGCCCCAGCATTTT.

The chain carries TRBV6-5 and TRBJ2-7, with D possibly matching TRBD1 (5 bases). This CDR3 has 15 residues. V was cut by 2 bases and J by 7 bases, with 18 bases left in between. Germline CDR1 is MNHEY and CDR2 is SVGAGI. The CDR3 here is CASSYAATHQGEQYF. CDR3 in DNA: TGTGCCAGCAGTTACGCGGCGACTCACCAGGGAGAGCAGTACTTC.

The chain couples TRBV30 to TRBJ2-1, with D possibly being TRBD2 (5 bases). The CDR3 covers 16 residues. Trimming took 1 base from V and 1 from J, leaving 14 bases between them. Germline values: CDR1 GTSNPN, CDR2 SVGIG (reference sequence). Here the CDR3 reads CAWSGGSSTSYNEQFF. The CDR3 coding sequence is TGTGCCTGGAGTGGGGGTTCTAGCACTTCCTACAATGAGCAGTTCTTC.

Of note for this clonotype: The junction departs from the called germline gene at one end, perhaps through a read error. The chain links TRBV7-9 to TRBJ1-1; D gene uncertain. The CDR3 loop spans 13 amino acids. Germline V gene data show CDR1 as SEHNR and CDR2 as FQNEAQ (reference sequence). The CDR3 sequence: CAGSRNMNTEAFF. The CDR3 nucleotides read TGTGCCGGCAGCCGCAACATGAACACTGAAGCTTTCTTT.

The J gene is TRBJ1-6, the V gene TRBV15, with 8 bases identical to TRBD1. Germline V gene lookup returns CDR1 LNHNV and CDR2 YYDKDF (reference sequence). The V and J ends lost 1 base and 10 bases, in that order; junction bases with no gene match: 6. The CDR3 has 15 amino acids. CDR3 in amino acids: CATSRVAGGGSPLHF. CDR3 coding DNA: TGTGCCACCAGCAGAGTTGCAGGGGGCGGATCACCCCTCCACTTT. Full variable domain (outside the CDR3, taken from reference TRBV15 and TRBJ1-6): DAMVIQNPRYQVTQFGKPVTLSCSQTLNHNVMYWYQQKSSQAPKLLFHYYDKDFNNEADTPDNFQSRRPNTSFCFLDIRSPGLGDTAMYLCATSRVAGGGSPLHFGNGTRLTVT.

The chain couples TRBV4-1 to TRBJ2-7; D is tentatively TRBD1 or TRBD2 (5 bases each). Trimming removed 4 bases at V and 0 bases at J, with 16 bases between. CDR1 is MGHRA and CDR2 is YSYEKL in the germline V gene. This CDR3 spans 16 amino acids. The CDR3 DNA reads as TGCGCCAGCAGCCCATTTCTTCCAGGGAGCTCCTACGAGCAGTACTTC. Translating it yields CASSPFLPGSSYEQYF.

The DNA for the CDR3 is TGTGCCAGCATTCGGGTCCAGAATTCACCCCTCCACTTT. Residues: CASIRVQNSPLHF. The gene calls are TRBV2 and TRBJ1-6, with D uncertain. Germline V gene lookup returns CDR1 SNHLY and CDR2 FYNNEI. The CDR3 extends over 13 amino acids. V lost 7 bases and J 7 bases, leaving 11 bases between the germline ends.

By share, this clonotype counts as large. One end of the junction fails to match germline, which may point to a read error. This rearrangement joins TRBV6-1 to TRBJ1-1; 7 nucleotides match TRBD1. CDR3 length: 15 residues. CDR1 MNHNS and CDR2 SASEGT come from the germline V gene. The CDR3 spells CATHMASTGNAEAFF. Here the CDR3 DNA reads TGTGCCACCCACATGGCATCGACAGGGAACGCTGAAGCTTTCTTT.